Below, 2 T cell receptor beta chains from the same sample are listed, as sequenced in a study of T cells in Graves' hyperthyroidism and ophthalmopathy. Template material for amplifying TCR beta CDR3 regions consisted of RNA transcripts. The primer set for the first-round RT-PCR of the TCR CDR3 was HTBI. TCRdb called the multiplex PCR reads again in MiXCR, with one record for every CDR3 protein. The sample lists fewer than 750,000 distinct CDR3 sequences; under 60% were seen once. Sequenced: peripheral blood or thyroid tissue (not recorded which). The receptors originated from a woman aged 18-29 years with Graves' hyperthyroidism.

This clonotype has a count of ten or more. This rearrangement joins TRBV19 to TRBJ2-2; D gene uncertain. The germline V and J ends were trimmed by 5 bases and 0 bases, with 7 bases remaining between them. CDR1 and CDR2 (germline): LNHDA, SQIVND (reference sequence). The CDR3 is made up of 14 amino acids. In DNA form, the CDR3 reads TGTGCCAGTAGTGCGACTTCGAACACCGGGGAGCTGTTTTTT. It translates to CASSATSNTGELFF.

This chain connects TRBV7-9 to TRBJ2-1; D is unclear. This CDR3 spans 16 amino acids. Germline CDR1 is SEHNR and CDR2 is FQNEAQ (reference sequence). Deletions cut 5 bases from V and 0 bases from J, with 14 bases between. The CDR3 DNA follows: TGTGCCAGCAGCCAGGACGCCACGAGCTCCTACAATGAGCAGTTCTTC. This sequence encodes CASSQDATSSYNEQFF.